This TCR beta chain was sequenced during a study of T cell responses to AZD1222 COVID-19 vaccine. Study at large: Doses given second, at about 4 or about 12 weeks, were pooled.

Study conclusions and caveats: Females outnumbered males among donors, who were mostly white British; clonal diversity was possibly underestimated. Distributed over spike, vaccine-associated CD4 TCRs predominated at 160-218 and 743-854. Increased Spike-specific TCR breadth and depth were observed after two AZD1222 doses.

A single count supports this clone. The antigen is undetermined. The assay was immunoSEQ multiplex PCR, and TCRdb's table has in-frame clones only and misses some. The table has around 160,000 clones, roughly nine tenths seen once. The CDR3 loop spans 15 amino acids. Germline CDR1 and CDR2: LNHDA and SQIVND (reference sequence). Trimming took 3 bases from V and 5 from J, leaving 14 bases between them. This sequence was found in an adult in good health. Sequences were derived from peripheral blood, sampled on day 0 of AZD1222 vaccination. The V and J genes are TRBV19 and TRBJ1-5; D remains unclear. CDR3 sequence reads: CASSIRRQIYQPQHF. The CDR3 DNA is TGTGCCAGTAGTATCCGAAGGCAGATCTATCAGCCCCAGCATTTT.